These 29 T cell receptor beta chains came from one sample sequenced in a study of cytomegalovirus exposure and HLA in healthy donors. The PCR contained 60 Vbeta and 13 Jbeta primers. The protocol was immunoSEQ multiplex PCR, while the TCRdb copy is restricted to in-frame clones and leaves out a portion. There are about 160,000 clones in the sample; over 70% occur only once, and around 1.5% lies in the top ten. The sequenced sample was PBMCs. Receptors were obtained from a woman under 40 in good health and CMV-seronegative.

Of note for this clone: The same CDR3 arises from other DNA sequences in this sample as well. The chain couples TRBV5-1 to TRBJ2-1, with TRBD2 matching over 10 bases. The V and J ends lost 0 bases and 4 bases, in that order; junction bases with no gene match: 4. Germline V gene data show CDR1 as SGHRS and CDR2 as YFSETQ. The CDR3 is 16 residues long. CDR3 sequence: CASSLVASGGYNEQFF. CDR3 DNA: TGCGCCAGCAGCTTGGTGGCTAGCGGGGGTTACAATGAGCAGTTCTTC.

The V call is TRBV10-3, the J call TRBJ1-1, with TRBD1 identical over 7 bases. In germline, CDR1 is ENHRY, CDR2 SYGVKD. With V trimmed by 8 bases and J by 0 bases, 3 bases remained unmatched. The CDR3 is 13 amino acids. The CDR3 spells CAIRGQLNTEAFF. The DNA of the CDR3 is TGTGCCATCCGGGGACAGCTGAACACTGAAGCTTTCTTT.

The V gene is TRBV5-1, the J gene TRBJ1-2; D is unresolved. Germline-derived CDR1 and CDR2 are SGHRS and YFSETQ. The CDR3 totals 13 residues. The V and J ends lost 5 bases and 4 bases respectively, with 12 bases between them. The CDR3 region has the DNA TGCGCCAGCAGTGGCGGTAACCTCTATGGCTACACCTTC. It is translated as CASSGGNLYGYTF. Together with reference TRBV5-1 and TRBJ1-2, the CDR3 gives the full variable domain: KAGVTQTPRYLIKTRGQQVTLSCSPISGHRSVSWYQQTPGQGLQFLFEYFSETQRNKGNFPGRFSGRQFSNSRSEMNVSTLELGDSALYLCASSGGNLYGYTFGSGTRLTVV.

The chain has TRBV27 and TRBJ2-5; D is unclear. Germline lookup yields CDR1 MNHEY and CDR2 SMNVEV (reference sequence). The CDR3 has 15 amino acids. V was pared by 5 bases and J by 5 bases, with 18 bases between. The CDR3 sequence: CASSPLPKHRETQYF. The CDR3 DNA follows: TGTGCCAGCAGTCCCCTACCTAAGCACCGGGAGACCCAGTACTTC.

The gene calls are TRBV19 and TRBJ2-1, with 7 bases aligning to TRBD2. From germline, CDR1 is LNHDA and CDR2 SQIVND (reference sequence). The CDR3 contains 14 residues. Unmatched junction bases numbered 9, after V lost 5 bases and J lost 8 bases. For the CDR3, the DNA is TGTGCCAGTAGTGGGTGGGCGGGGGTGGATGAGCAGTTCTTC. As protein: CASSGWAGVDEQFF.

The gene calls are TRBV18 and TRBJ1-6; 7 bases align to TRBD1. CDR3 size: 14 residues. Per germline, CDR1 KGHSH and CDR2 LQKENI. V lost 4 bases, J lost 10 bases, and 7 bases stayed unmatched. The chain's CDR3 is CASSQVTGESPLHF. The CDR3 DNA reads TGTGCCAGCTCACAGGTCACAGGGGAATCACCCCTCCACTTT.

The chain combines TRBV6-1 with TRBJ1-5; D possibly corresponds to TRBD1 (5 bases). The CDR3 sequence is 15 residues long. The V end lost 5 bases, the J end lost 5 bases, and 16 bases lay between the germline ends. Per the germline V gene, CDR1 is MNHNS and CDR2 is SASEGT. For the CDR3, the DNA is TGTGCCAGCAGTCCCCGCGGGGCACGGGATCAGCCCCAGCATTTT. Its protein product is CASSPRGARDQPQHF.

This rearrangement joins TRBV13 to TRBJ1-2; TRBD1 aligns across 8 bases. Losses at the gene ends were 4 bases for V and 7 bases for J; bases not matched to a gene: 11. Germline V lookup: CDR1 PRHDT, CDR2 FYEKMQ (reference sequence). There are 15 residues in the CDR3. CDR3 loop: CASSSLGQGAVGYTF. The CDR3 region has the DNA TGTGCCAGCAGCTCCCTAGGGCAGGGGGCCGTTGGCTACACCTTC.

This clone appeared a single time. This chain connects TRBV6-6 to TRBJ1-5, with D uncertain. The CDR3 runs 15 residues. Trimming stripped 2 bases from V and 7 bases from J, with 15 bases between. Germline V gene sequence: CDR1 MNHNY, CDR2 SVGAGI (reference sequence). The CDR3 here is CASSYVPNQNQPQHF. In DNA, the CDR3 is TGTGCCAGCAGTTACGTACCTAACCAAAACCAGCCCCAGCATTTT.

This chain connects TRBV6-6 to TRBJ1-2, with 8 bases identical to TRBD1. V trimming: 4 bases; J trimming: 3 bases; junction bases outside the gene matches: 7. In germline, CDR1 is MNHNY, CDR2 SVGAGI (reference sequence). The CDR3 extends over 15 amino acids. CDR3 residues: CASSSRGRMYYGYTF. CDR3 coding DNA: TGTGCCAGCAGTTCCAGGGGGCGCATGTACTATGGCTACACCTTC.

The V call is TRBV14, the J call TRBJ1-1; 7 bases agree with TRBD1. The J segment lost 8 bases and the V segment lost 2 bases, leaving 5 bases of the junction unmatched. The CDR3 runs to 13 residues. The germline V gene encodes CDR1 SGHDN and CDR2 FVKESK. The CDR3 nucleotides are TGTGCCAGCAGCCAAAACCGGGACAGCGAAGCTTTCTTT. This codes for CASSQNRDSEAFF.

This chain links TRBV5-4 with TRBJ2-7, with D unresolved. V was clipped by 2 bases and J by 3 bases, with 3 bases between them. Germline CDR1 and CDR2: SGHNT and YYREEE (reference sequence). The CDR3 is 11 residues long. CDR3 bases: TGTGCCAGCAGCTTCGGCTACGAGCAGTACTTC. Amino acids: CASSFGYEQYF.

The rearrangement links TRBV27 to TRBJ2-7, with TRBD2 matching 9 bases. This CDR3 contains 13 residues. With V trimmed by 8 bases and J by 4 bases, 6 bases remained unmatched. Germline-derived CDR1 and CDR2 are MNHEY and SMNVEV (reference sequence). The CDR3 DNA follows: TGTGCCAGCCGGCGGGGGGGCGGGTACGAGCAGTACTTC. It encodes CASRRGGGYEQYF.

The chain recombines TRBV5-1 with TRBJ2-5, with D perhaps TRBD1 (6 bases). The V and J ends lost 4 bases and 4 bases respectively, with 8 bases between them. Germline V gene sequence: CDR1 SGHRS, CDR2 YFSETQ. The CDR3 is 12 residues long. CDR3 residues: CASSEQGETQYF. CDR3 DNA: TGCGCCAGCAGCGAACAGGGAGAGACCCAGTACTTC.

The V gene is TRBV29-1, the J gene TRBJ1-4; 10 bases map to TRBD1. Per the germline V gene, CDR1 is SQVTM and CDR2 is ANQGSEA. This CDR3 has 13 residues. Trimming at V came to 6 bases and at J to 5 bases, leaving 3 bases not matched to a gene. CDR3 protein: CSVGDRGNEKLFF. Here the CDR3 DNA reads TGCAGCGTAGGGGACAGGGGCAATGAAAAACTGTTTTTT.

As concerns this clone: Other DNA variants within this sample encode the same CDR3. This chain joins TRBV5-6 and TRBJ2-7, with D possibly being TRBD2 (6 bases). Germline V gene data show CDR1 as SGHDT and CDR2 as YYEEEE. The CDR3 has 14 residues. Trimming took off 4 bases at V and 0 bases at J, with 11 bases between the two ends. The CDR3 protein is CASSPGGSSYEQYF. In DNA form, the CDR3 reads TGTGCCAGCAGCCCTGGGGGGTCCTCCTACGAGCAGTACTTC.

The gene calls are TRBV6-6 and TRBJ1-5, with 10 bases lining up with TRBD1. CDR3 length: 15 amino acids. Germline V gene sequence: CDR1 MNHNY, CDR2 SVGAGI (reference sequence). Germline trimming cut 1 base from V and 6 bases from J; bases unmatched to any gene: 3. The CDR3 protein is CASSYWTGGLQPQHF. CDR3 bases: TGTGCCAGCAGTTACTGGACAGGGGGTCTTCAGCCCCAGCATTTT.

The rearrangement joins TRBV28 to TRBJ1-6; 8 bases fit TRBD1. The trim removed 5 bases at V and 6 bases at J, leaving 6 bases unmatched. This CDR3 region has 15 residues. Germline V lookup: CDR1 MDHEN, CDR2 SYDVKM. DNA of the CDR3: TGTGCCAGCAGTGGCAGGACAGGGATTAATTCACCCCTCCACTTT. It encodes CASSGRTGINSPLHF.

This sequence joins TRBV7-6 and TRBJ1-1, with a weak D call TRBD1 (6 bases). The CDR3 covers 16 residues. The V end lost 6 bases, the J end lost 5 bases, and 22 bases lay between the germline ends. Germline lookup yields CDR1 SGHVS and CDR2 FNYEAQ. Here the CDR3 reads CASRSEGGRGHTEAFF. As DNA, the CDR3 is TGTGCCAGCAGGTCAGAAGGTGGCAGGGGACATACTGAAGCTTTCTTT.

The V gene is TRBV5-5, the J gene TRBJ2-7; the D gene is possibly TRBD1 (6 bases). The CDR3 runs 14 residues. From germline, CDR1 is SGHKS and CDR2 YYEKEE (reference sequence). Trimming stripped 2 bases from V and 0 bases from J, with 9 bases between. The CDR3 spells CASSFRDISYEQYF. The CDR3 DNA sequence: TGTGCCAGCAGCTTCCGGGACATCTCCTACGAGCAGTACTTC.

J is TRBJ2-1 and V is TRBV9, with D hard to call. CDR3 size: 14 residues. Germline values: CDR1 SGDLS, CDR2 YYNGEE. V was clipped by 4 bases and J by 3 bases, with 11 bases between them. CDR3 amino acids: CASSRRVGYNEQFF. CDR3 nucleotides: TGTGCCAGCAGCAGACGGGTGGGCTACAATGAGCAGTTCTTC.

Concerning this clone itself: Other nucleotide sequences from this sample produce the same CDR3. The J gene is TRBJ1-1, the V gene TRBV5-1, with TRBD1 matching 7 bases. Trimming removed 5 bases from V and 0 bases from J; junction bases left unmatched: 1. Germline V gene data show CDR1 as SGHRS and CDR2 as YFSETQ. This CDR3 comprises 13 residues. As DNA, the CDR3 is TGCGCCAGCAGTGACAGGGTGAACACTGAAGCTTTCTTT. Protein: CASSDRVNTEAFF.

The V gene is TRBV4-2, the J gene TRBJ1-2; 7 positions agree with TRBD1. Germline V gives CDR1 LGHNA, CDR2 YNFKEQ. Losses at the gene ends were 3 bases for V and 8 bases for J; bases not matched to a gene: 12. CDR3 length: 15 amino acids. This chain's CDR3 is CASSHRDRDAVGYTF. DNA for the CDR3: TGTGCCAGCAGCCACCGCGACAGGGACGCCGTGGGCTACACCTTC.

V and J are TRBV5-1 and TRBJ2-7; possible D gene TRBD1, 6 bases. V lost 0 bases and J 2 bases, leaving 12 bases between the germline ends. The length of the CDR3 is 15 residues. From germline, CDR1 is SGHRS and CDR2 YFSETQ. The CDR3 DNA follows: TGCGCCAGCAGCTTGGCCATTGGGGGCCCCTACGAGCAGTACTTC. Translation: CASSLAIGGPYEQYF.

The chain uses TRBV10-3 and TRBJ2-1; 14 bases are a match to TRBD2. CDR3 length equals 13 residues. Unmatched junction bases numbered 2, after V lost 8 bases and J lost 8 bases. The V gene's germline CDR1 is ENHRY and CDR2 SYGVKD. The CDR3 bases are TGTGCCATCCGGACTAGCGGGGGGTATGAGCAGTTCTTC. It yields the protein CAIRTSGGYEQFF.

The V and J genes are TRBV5-8 and TRBJ1-1; D possibly corresponds to TRBD1 (6 bases). The germline CDR1 and CDR2 sequences are SGHTS and YDEGEE. CDR3 size: 13 residues. Trimming took off 8 bases at V and 1 base at J, with 12 bases between the two ends. The CDR3 region has the DNA TGTGCCAGTGCCAGACAGGAGAACACTGAAGCTTTCTTT. Translating it yields CASARQENTEAFF. Based on the CDR3 plus reference TRBV5-8 and TRBJ1-1, the full variable domain is EAGVTQSPTHLIKTRGQQATLRCSPISGHTSVYWYQQALGLGLQFLLWYDEGEERNRGNFPPRFSGRQFPNYSSELNVNALELEDSALYLCASARQENTEAFFGQGTRLTVV.

The CDR3 DNA reads TGTGCCAGTAGTATAAATCCCTCGGGTGCGTTCGGTGAGTCCAAGCAGTACTTC. Translating it yields CASSINPSGAFGESKQYF. The chain recombines TRBV19 with TRBJ2-7; D is undetermined. Germline V gene lookup returns CDR1 LNHDA and CDR2 SQIVND (reference sequence). The CDR3 sequence is 18 residues long. The V end was cut by 2 bases, the J end by 8 bases, with 28 bases between.

This clone was observed a few times. This chain connects TRBV7-8 to TRBJ2-1, with D tentatively TRBD2 (5 bases). In germline, CDR1 is SGHVS, CDR2 FQNEAQ. Trimming shortened V by 5 bases and J by 2 bases, and 7 bases separated the two germline ends. The CDR3 runs 13 residues. The CDR3 DNA reads as TGTGCCAGCAGCCCCGGGACCTACAATGAGCAGTTCTTC. Residues: CASSPGTYNEQFF.

This clone was picked up a small number of times. The J gene is TRBJ1-2, the V gene TRBV25-1; perhaps TRBD1 as D (6 bases). V lost 6 bases and J lost 6, with 23 bases in between. This CDR3 contains 16 residues. The V gene's germline CDR1 is MGHDK and CDR2 SYGVNS. CDR3 loop: CASSDTSGARPHGYTF. DNA for the CDR3: TGTGCCAGCAGCGATACTTCAGGGGCCAGACCCCATGGCTACACCTTC.